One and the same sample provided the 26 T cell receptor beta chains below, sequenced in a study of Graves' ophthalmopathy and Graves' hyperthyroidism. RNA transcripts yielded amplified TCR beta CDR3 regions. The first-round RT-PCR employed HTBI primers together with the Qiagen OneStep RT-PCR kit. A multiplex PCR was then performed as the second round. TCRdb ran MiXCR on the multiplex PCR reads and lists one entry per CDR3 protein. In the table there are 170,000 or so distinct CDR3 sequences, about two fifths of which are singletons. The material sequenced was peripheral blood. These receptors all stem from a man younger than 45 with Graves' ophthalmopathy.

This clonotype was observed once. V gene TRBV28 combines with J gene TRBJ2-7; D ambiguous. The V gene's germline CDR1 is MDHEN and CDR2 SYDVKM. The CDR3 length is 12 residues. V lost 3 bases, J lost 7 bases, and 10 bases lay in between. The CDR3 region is CASSFLPGEQYF. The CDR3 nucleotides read TGTGCCAGCAGTTTCCTGCCTGGGGAGCAGTACTTC.

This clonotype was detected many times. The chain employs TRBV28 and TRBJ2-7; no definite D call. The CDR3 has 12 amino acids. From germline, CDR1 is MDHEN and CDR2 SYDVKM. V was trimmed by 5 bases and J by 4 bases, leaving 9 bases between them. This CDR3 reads CASSNGRYEQYF. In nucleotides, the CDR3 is TGTGCCAGCAGTAATGGTCGTTACGAGCAGTACTTC.

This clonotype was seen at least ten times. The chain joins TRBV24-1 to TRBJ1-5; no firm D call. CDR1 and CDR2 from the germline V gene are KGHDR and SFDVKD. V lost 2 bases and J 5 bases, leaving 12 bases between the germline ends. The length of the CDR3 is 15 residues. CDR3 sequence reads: CATSDSGRNHQPQHF. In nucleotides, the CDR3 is TGTGCCACCAGTGATTCCGGGAGAAACCATCAGCCCCAGCATTTT.

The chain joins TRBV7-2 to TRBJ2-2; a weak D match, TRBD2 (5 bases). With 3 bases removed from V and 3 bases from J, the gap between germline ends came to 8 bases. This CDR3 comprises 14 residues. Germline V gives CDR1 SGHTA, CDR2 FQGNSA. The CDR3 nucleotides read TGTGCCAGCAGCTTCGGGATTTACACCGGGGAGCTGTTTTTT. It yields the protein CASSFGIYTGELFF. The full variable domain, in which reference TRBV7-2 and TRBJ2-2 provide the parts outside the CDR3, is GAGVSQSPSNKVTEKGKDVELRCDPISGHTALYWYRQSLGQGLEFLIYFQGNSAPDKSGLPSDRFSAERTGGSVSTLTIQRTQQEDSAVYLCASSFGIYTGELFFGEGSRLTVL.

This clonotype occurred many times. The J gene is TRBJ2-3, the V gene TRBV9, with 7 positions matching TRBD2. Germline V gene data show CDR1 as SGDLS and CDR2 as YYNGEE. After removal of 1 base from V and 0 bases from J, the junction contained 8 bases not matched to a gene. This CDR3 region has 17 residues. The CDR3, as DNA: TGTGCCAGCAGCGTAAGCGGGGCGAGCCTTAGCACAGATACGCAGTATTTT. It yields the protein CASSVSGASLSTDTQYF.

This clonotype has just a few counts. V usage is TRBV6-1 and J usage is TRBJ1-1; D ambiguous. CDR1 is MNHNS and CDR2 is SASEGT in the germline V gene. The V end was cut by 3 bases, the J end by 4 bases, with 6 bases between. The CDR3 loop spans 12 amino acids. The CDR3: CASSEGSTEAFF. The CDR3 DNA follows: TGTGCCAGCAGTGAGGGTTCCACTGAAGCTTTCTTT.

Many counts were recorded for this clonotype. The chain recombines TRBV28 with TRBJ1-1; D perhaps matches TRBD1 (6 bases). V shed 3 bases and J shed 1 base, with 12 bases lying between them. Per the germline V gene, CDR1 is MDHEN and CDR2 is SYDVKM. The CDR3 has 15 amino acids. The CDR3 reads CASSLGGPGNTEAFF. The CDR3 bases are TGTGCCAGCAGTTTGGGGGGGCCCGGGAACACTGAAGCTTTCTTT.

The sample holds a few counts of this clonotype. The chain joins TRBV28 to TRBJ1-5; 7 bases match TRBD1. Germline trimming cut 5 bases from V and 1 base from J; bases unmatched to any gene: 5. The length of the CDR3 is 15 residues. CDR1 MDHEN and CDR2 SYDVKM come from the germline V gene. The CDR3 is CASSPDRVSNQPQHF. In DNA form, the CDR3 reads TGTGCCAGCAGTCCAGACAGGGTGAGCAATCAGCCCCAGCATTTT.

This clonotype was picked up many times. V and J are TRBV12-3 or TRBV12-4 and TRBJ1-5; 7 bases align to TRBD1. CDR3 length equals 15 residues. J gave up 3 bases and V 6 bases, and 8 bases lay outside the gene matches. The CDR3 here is CASRPGQSFNQPQHF. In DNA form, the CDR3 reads TGTGCCAGCAGACCGGGACAGAGCTTCAATCAGCCCCAGCATTTT.

As DNA, the CDR3 is TGTGCCAGCAGTTATCTTACAGGGGACGAGCAGTACTTC. Translation gives CASSYLTGDEQYF. The chain combines TRBV6-5 with TRBJ2-7; 7 bases line up with TRBD1. CDR3 length: 13 amino acids. Germline lookup yields CDR1 MNHEY and CDR2 SVGAGI. Trimming at V came to 3 bases and at J to 5 bases, leaving 4 bases not matched to a gene.

In nucleotides, the CDR3 is TGTGCCAGCAGCTTGAGATTGGGAGAAGGGTATGATTCACCCCTCCACTTT. It translates to CASSLRLGEGYDSPLHF. This chain joins TRBV28 and TRBJ1-6; D is unresolved. This CDR3 region has 17 residues. Germline CDR1 MDHEN, CDR2 SYDVKM. V lost 6 bases and J lost 8, with 23 bases in between.

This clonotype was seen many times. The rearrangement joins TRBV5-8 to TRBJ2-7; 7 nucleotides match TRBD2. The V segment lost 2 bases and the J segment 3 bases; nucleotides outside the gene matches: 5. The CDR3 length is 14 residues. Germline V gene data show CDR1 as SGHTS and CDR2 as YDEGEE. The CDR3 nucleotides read TGTGCCAGCAGCTTCCGCCTAGCGGACTACGAGCAGTACTTC. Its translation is CASSFRLADYEQYF.

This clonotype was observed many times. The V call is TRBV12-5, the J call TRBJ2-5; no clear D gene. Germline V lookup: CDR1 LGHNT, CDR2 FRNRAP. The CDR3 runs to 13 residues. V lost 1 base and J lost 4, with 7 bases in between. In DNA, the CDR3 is TGTGCTAGTGGTTTGGAATCAGGAGAGACCCAGTACTTC. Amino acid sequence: CASGLESGETQYF.

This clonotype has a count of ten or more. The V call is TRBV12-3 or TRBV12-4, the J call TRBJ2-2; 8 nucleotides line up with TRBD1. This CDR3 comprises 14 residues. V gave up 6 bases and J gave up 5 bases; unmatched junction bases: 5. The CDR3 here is CASRTGVVTGELFF. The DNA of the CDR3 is TGTGCCAGCAGGACAGGGGTGGTGACCGGGGAGCTGTTTTTT.

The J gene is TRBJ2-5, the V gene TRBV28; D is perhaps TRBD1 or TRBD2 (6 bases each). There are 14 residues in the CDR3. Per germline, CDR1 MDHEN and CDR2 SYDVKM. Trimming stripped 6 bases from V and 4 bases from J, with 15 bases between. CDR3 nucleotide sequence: TGTGCCAGCAGACATCAGGGGCGGGGAGAGACCCAGTACTTC. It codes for CASRHQGRGETQYF.

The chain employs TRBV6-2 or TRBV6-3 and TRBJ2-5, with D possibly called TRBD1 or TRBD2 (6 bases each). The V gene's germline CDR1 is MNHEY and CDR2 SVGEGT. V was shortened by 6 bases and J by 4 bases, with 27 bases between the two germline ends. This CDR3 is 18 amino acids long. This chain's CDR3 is CASRSLGGAQKGGETQYF. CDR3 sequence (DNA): TGTGCCAGCAGATCCCTAGGGGGAGCGCAAAAGGGGGGAGAGACCCAGTACTTC.

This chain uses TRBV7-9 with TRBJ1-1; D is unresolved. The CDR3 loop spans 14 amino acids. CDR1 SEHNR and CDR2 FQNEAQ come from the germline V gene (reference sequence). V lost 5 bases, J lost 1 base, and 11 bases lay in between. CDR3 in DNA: TGTGCCAGCAGCCCCCAGCAGCAGAACACTGAAGCTTTCTTT. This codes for CASSPQQQNTEAFF.

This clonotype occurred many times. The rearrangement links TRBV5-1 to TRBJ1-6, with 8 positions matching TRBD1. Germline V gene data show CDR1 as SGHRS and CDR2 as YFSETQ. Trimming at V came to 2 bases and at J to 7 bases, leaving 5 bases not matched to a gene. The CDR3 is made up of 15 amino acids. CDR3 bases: TGCGCCAGCAGCTTCCGGACAGGGCAGAATTCACCCCTCCACTTT. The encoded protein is CASSFRTGQNSPLHF.

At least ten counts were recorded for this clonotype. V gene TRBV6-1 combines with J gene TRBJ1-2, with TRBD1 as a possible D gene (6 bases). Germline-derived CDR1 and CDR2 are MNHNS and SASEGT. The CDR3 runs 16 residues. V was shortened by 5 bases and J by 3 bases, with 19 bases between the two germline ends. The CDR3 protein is CASSRRDPGVDYGYTF. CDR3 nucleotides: TGTGCCAGCAGTCGGCGCGACCCAGGGGTGGACTATGGCTACACCTTC.

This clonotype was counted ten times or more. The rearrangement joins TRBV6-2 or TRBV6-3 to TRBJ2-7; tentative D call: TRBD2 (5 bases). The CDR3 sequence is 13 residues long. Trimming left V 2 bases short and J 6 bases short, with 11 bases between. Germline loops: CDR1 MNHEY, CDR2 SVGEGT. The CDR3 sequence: CASSYAYLAEQYF. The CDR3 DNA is TGTGCCAGCAGTTACGCGTATCTAGCCGAGCAGTACTTC.

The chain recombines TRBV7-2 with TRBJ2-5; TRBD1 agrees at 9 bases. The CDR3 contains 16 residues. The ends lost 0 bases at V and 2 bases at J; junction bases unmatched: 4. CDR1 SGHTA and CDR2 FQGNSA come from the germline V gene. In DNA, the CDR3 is TGTGCCAGCAGCTTAGCGCAGACAGGGGGACAAGAGACCCAGTACTTC. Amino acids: CASSLAQTGGQETQYF.

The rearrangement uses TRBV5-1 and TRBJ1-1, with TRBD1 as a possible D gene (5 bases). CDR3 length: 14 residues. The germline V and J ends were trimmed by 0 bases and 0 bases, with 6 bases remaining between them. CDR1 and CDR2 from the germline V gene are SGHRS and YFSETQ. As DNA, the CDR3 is TGCGCCAGCAGCTTGGAGGACATGAACACTGAAGCTTTCTTT. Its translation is CASSLEDMNTEAFF.

The CDR3 loop is CASSLRTSGYTF. The CDR3, as DNA: TGTGCCAGCAGTTTACGTACGTCTGGCTACACCTTC. The chain couples TRBV12-3 or TRBV12-4 to TRBJ1-2; D gene ambiguous. The germline V and J ends were trimmed by 2 bases and 7 bases, with 8 bases remaining between them. The CDR3 is made up of 12 amino acids.

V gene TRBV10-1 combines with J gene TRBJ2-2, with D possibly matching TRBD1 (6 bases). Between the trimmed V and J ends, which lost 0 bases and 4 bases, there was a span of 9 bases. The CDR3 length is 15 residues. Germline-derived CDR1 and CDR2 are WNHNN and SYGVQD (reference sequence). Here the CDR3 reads CASSESLGATGELFF. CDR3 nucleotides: TGCGCCAGCAGTGAGTCGTTGGGGGCCACCGGGGAGCTGTTTTTT.

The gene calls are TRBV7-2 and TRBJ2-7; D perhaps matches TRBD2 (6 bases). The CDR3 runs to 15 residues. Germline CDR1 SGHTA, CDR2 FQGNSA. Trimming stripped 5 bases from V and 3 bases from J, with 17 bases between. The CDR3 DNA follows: TGTGCCAGCAGCCCACACGGGGGAGGACTCTACGAGCAGTACTTC. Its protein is CASSPHGGGLYEQYF.

This CDR3 reads CASTGTLATEAFF. CDR3 coding DNA: TGTGCCAGCACCGGAACCCTCGCCACTGAAGCTTTCTTT. The chain recombines TRBV6-1 with TRBJ1-1, with D unresolved. Trimming left V 7 bases short and J 4 bases short, with 13 bases between. The CDR3 length is 13 residues. Per the germline V gene, CDR1 is MNHNS and CDR2 is SASEGT.